This entry lists 21 T cell receptor beta chains sequenced from one sample in a study of OX40 agonist ivuxolimab in advanced cancers. TCRdb's copy holds only in-frame clones and misses some; the assay was immunoSEQ multiplex PCR. Of about 35,000 clones in the sample, over 60% are singletons; the top ten hold 24%. The sample was CD4+ or CD8+ T cells sorted from blood, taken in a trial of the OX40 agonist ivuxolimab. The receptors derive from an adult with an advanced solid tumor such as melanoma, head and neck, liver or kidney cancer.

V gene TRBV23-1 combines with J gene TRBJ2-2, with D perhaps TRBD1 or TRBD2 (7 bases each). TRBV23-1 is known as an ORF, though its function is uncertain. Trimming removed 0 bases at V and 5 bases at J, with 13 bases between. The CDR3 length is 16 residues. The CDR3 DNA reads TGCGCCAGCAGTCAATCGGGCGGGGGACAGACCGGGGAGCTGTTTTTT. Its translation is CASSQSGGGQTGELFF.

The V and J genes are TRBV18 and TRBJ2-3; possibly TRBD1 for D (5 bases). The germline V and J ends were trimmed by 2 bases and 6 bases, with 12 bases remaining between them. This CDR3 comprises 14 residues. The germline V gene has CDR1 KGHSH and CDR2 LQKENI. This chain's CDR3 is CASSPTGSGDTQYF. The CDR3 coding sequence is TGTGCCAGCTCACCAACAGGATCAGGGGATACGCAGTATTTT.

The chain links TRBV6-5 to TRBJ2-4, with 8 bases matching TRBD2. The CDR3 has 14 residues. The V gene's germline CDR1 is MNHEY and CDR2 SVGAGI. The J segment lost 6 bases and the V segment lost 5 bases, leaving 6 bases of the junction unmatched. The CDR3 DNA follows: TGTGCCAGCAGTCCACGGGAGGGGGGAAACATTCAGTACTTC. Its protein is CASSPREGGNIQYF.

The rearrangement uses TRBV15 and TRBJ2-7; TRBD2 agrees at 9 bases. The J segment lost 0 bases and the V segment lost 0 bases, leaving 9 bases of the junction unmatched. The CDR3 contains 18 residues. Germline CDR1 is LNHNV and CDR2 is YYDKDF (reference sequence). The CDR3 spells CATSRDLGLAGASYEQYV. The CDR3 DNA reads as TGTGCCACCAGCAGAGATTTGGGTTTAGCGGGGGCCTCCTACGAGCAGTACGTC.

This sequence joins TRBV7-6 and TRBJ1-1, with no clear D. Trimming cost V 6 bases and J 0 bases, with 11 bases left between them. Looked up from germline, CDR1 is SGHVS and CDR2 is FNYEAQ. This CDR3 is built from 14 residues. CDR3 coding DNA: TGTGCCAGCAGTCGGGGAGGGTTGAACACTGAAGCTTTCTTT. This encodes CASSRGGLNTEAFF.

In its sample, this clone is medium-sized. V usage is TRBV5-1 and J usage is TRBJ1-1; possible D gene TRBD1, 6 bases. The CDR3 sequence is 16 residues long. Trimming stripped 3 bases from V and 0 bases from J, with 15 bases between. CDR1 and CDR2 (germline): SGHRS, YFSETQ. The CDR3 loop reads CASSYSGAQLNTEAFF. CDR3 in DNA: TGCGCCAGCAGCTACTCAGGGGCCCAGTTGAACACTGAAGCTTTCTTT.

This rearrangement joins TRBV1 to TRBJ2-5; the table's D call of TRBD2 was not tested on the DNA. TRBV1 is given as a pseudogene. The CDR3 consists of 17 residues. CDR3 sequence reads: CTSSQDVKWGAGETQYF. DNA for the CDR3: TGCACCAGCAGCCAAGATGTGAAATGGGGAGCGGGGGAGACCCAGTACTTC.

A single count supports this clone. The gene calls are TRBV30 and TRBJ2-4; D is perhaps TRBD1 (6 bases). Per the germline V gene, CDR1 is GTSNPN and CDR2 is SVGIG (reference sequence). The CDR3 runs 13 residues. Trimming removed 2 bases at V and 4 bases at J, with 9 bases between. The CDR3 here is CAWSPDRKNIQYF. CDR3 DNA: TGTGCCTGGAGTCCGGACAGAAAAAACATTCAGTACTTC.

The V call is TRBV4-1, the J call TRBJ2-1, with 12 nucleotides matching TRBD2. The length of the CDR3 is 17 residues. Trimming cost V 3 bases and J 4 bases; bases outside gene matches: 7. Germline V gives CDR1 MGHRA, CDR2 YSYEKL. DNA for the CDR3: TGCGCCAGCAGCCACGCTACAGGACTAGCGGGATACAATGAGCAGTTCTTC. As protein: CASSHATGLAGYNEQFF.

CDR3 region: CASSPPGDQPQHF. In DNA form, the CDR3 reads TGTGCCAGCTCACCACCGGGGGACCAGCCCCAGCATTTT. The V call is TRBV18, the J call TRBJ1-5; weak D call: TRBD1 (5 bases). Deletions cut 0 bases from V and 7 bases from J, with 7 bases between. The CDR3 has 13 amino acids. CDR1 is KGHSH, CDR2 LQKENI, per germline.

The chain couples TRBV25-1 to TRBJ1-5; D gene unclear. V lost 3 bases to trimming and J lost 0 bases, with 6 bases between them. This CDR3 region has 14 residues. In germline, CDR1 is MGHDK, CDR2 SYGVNS. CDR3 region: CASSDPGSNQPQHF. The CDR3 nucleotides are TGTGCCAGCAGTGATCCCGGTAGCAATCAGCCCCAGCATTTT.

The rearrangement links TRBV10-3 to TRBJ1-1; D unclear. Trimming removed 3 bases from V and 5 bases from J, with 10 bases in between. Germline V gene lookup returns CDR1 ENHRY and CDR2 SYGVKD. CDR3 size: 13 residues. The CDR3 sequence: CAISDGSGTEAFF. The CDR3 DNA follows: TGTGCCATCAGTGACGGGTCTGGTACTGAAGCTTTCTTT.

The chain combines TRBV10-3 with TRBJ1-1; tentative D call: TRBD1 (6 bases). CDR1 is ENHRY and CDR2 is SYGVKD in the germline V gene. V was shortened by 3 bases and J by 1 base, with 9 bases between the two germline ends. This CDR3 has 14 amino acids. In DNA form, the CDR3 reads TGTGCCATCAGTGAAGACAGGAAGAACACTGAAGCTTTCTTT. It encodes CAISEDRKNTEAFF.

The chain employs TRBV5-1 and TRBJ2-5, with no clear D. The J call is uncertain, as TRBJ2-7 better fits the DNA end. The CDR3 length is 13 residues. Germline V gives CDR1 SGHRS, CDR2 YFSETQ. CDR3 sequence (DNA): TGCGCCAGCAGCTTGGCCGGATCCTACGAGCAGTACTTC. Translating gives CASSLAGSYEQYF.

The V and J genes are TRBV29-1 and TRBJ2-4; 7 nucleotides match TRBD2. This CDR3 is built from 17 residues. In germline, CDR1 is SQVTM, CDR2 ANQGSEA. V lost 0 bases, J lost 1 base, and 9 bases stayed unmatched. CDR3 bases: TGCAGCGTTGAAGATCTTCCAGCGGGGTTGGCCAAAAACATTCAGTACTTC. This gives the protein CSVEDLPAGLAKNIQYF.

V usage is TRBV5-4 and J usage is TRBJ2-2; TRBD1 or TRBD2 may be the D gene (5 bases each). V was cut by 8 bases and J by 3 bases, with 17 bases left in between. CDR3 size: 15 residues. Germline V gene data show CDR1 as SGHNT and CDR2 as YYREEE (reference sequence). The CDR3 region is CASSEGLGYTGELFF. The CDR3 bases are TGTGCCAGTAGTGAGGGGTTAGGATACACCGGGGAGCTGTTTTTT.

The J gene is TRBJ1-2, the V gene TRBV2; a possible D gene is TRBD1 (5 bases). The V gene lost 7 bases and the J gene lost 8 bases, with 17 bases spanning the gap. This CDR3 is 13 amino acids long. Germline V gives CDR1 SNHLY, CDR2 FYNNEI. The CDR3 DNA is TGTGCCAGCACTGGGCTGGGAGGGGTGGGCTACACCTTC. Protein product: CASTGLGGVGYTF.

This chain uses TRBV6-5 with TRBJ1-2, with D perhaps matching TRBD1 (6 bases). Trimming took 5 bases from V and 1 from J, leaving 14 bases between them. Germline assignment: CDR1 MNHEY and CDR2 SVGAGI. The CDR3 is 15 residues long. The CDR3 reads CASSGRDTINYGYTF. In DNA, the CDR3 is TGTGCCAGCAGTGGCCGGGACACCATTAACTATGGCTACACCTTC.

This chain links TRBV4-1 with TRBJ2-6; no firm D call. Germline CDR1 and CDR2: MGHRA and YSYEKL. This CDR3 is built from 19 residues. The V gene lost 0 bases and the J gene lost 2 bases, with 17 bases spanning the gap. CDR3 sequence reads: CASSQDVYSTGPGANVLTF. CDR3 DNA: TGCGCCAGCAGCCAAGATGTCTATAGTACTGGGCCTGGGGCCAACGTCCTGACTTTC.

The genes are TRBV19 and TRBJ1-6; TRBD1 is a possible D gene (6 bases). The CDR3 sequence is 13 residues long. V shed 9 bases and J shed 9 bases, with 15 bases lying between them. CDR1 and CDR2 (germline): LNHDA, SQIVND (reference sequence). CDR3: CASRQEKGSPLHF. The CDR3 region has the DNA TGTGCCAGCCGACAGGAAAAGGGTTCACCCCTCCACTTT.

The chain uses TRBV21-1 and TRBJ1-6; the table's TRBD1 call for D was not verified on the DNA. TRBV21-1 is a pseudogene segment. CDR3 size: 17 residues. Here the CDR3 DNA reads TGTGCCAGCAGCAAGGAACAGTCATCGACAGGGGGTTCACCCCTCCACTTT. This encodes CASSKEQSSTGGSPLHF.